This TCR beta chain emerged from a study of T-cell reconstitution after alpha-beta-depleted transplantation in children. Unique molecular identifiers featured in how the TCRbeta library was prepared. In TCRdb, the PCR reads were re-called with MiXCR into one record per CDR3 protein. The sample has about 600,000 distinct CDR3 sequences; more than 9% are singletons. This clonotype was detected ten times or more. There are 13 residues in the CDR3. Looked up from germline, CDR1 is DFQATT and CDR2 is SNEGSKA (reference sequence). Deletions cut 3 bases from V and 0 bases from J, with 7 bases between. V is TRBV20-1 and J is TRBJ2-3, with D uncertain. The receptor was isolated from a human donor who donated a stem cell graft to a child with acute myeloid leukemia. The specimen was PBMCs from the stem cell graft donor, collected from the stem cell graft. CDR3 protein: CSASWASTDTQYF. CDR3 bases: TGCAGTGCTAGCTGGGCGAGCACAGATACGCAGTATTTT.